This passage covers 30 T cell receptor beta chains from one sample sequenced in a study of cytomegalovirus exposure and HLA in healthy donors. The PCR ran on 60 Vbeta and 13 Jbeta primers. Measured with immunoSEQ multiplex PCR; TCRdb has only the in-frame clones, and not every one. The sample carries about 62,000 clones, about 69% recorded once. The sequenced sample consisted of PBMCs. These TCRs come from a woman in her twenties or thirties in good health and CMV-seronegative.

The rearrangement uses TRBV28 and TRBJ2-7; D is possibly TRBD2 (7 bases). In germline, CDR1 is MDHEN, CDR2 SYDVKM. The germline V and J ends were trimmed by 8 bases and 2 bases, with 25 bases remaining between them. CDR3 length equals 17 residues. CDR3 DNA sequence: TGTGCCAGCCGAATCGGCGGGGGCCCTTACCAAGCCTACGAGCAGTACTTC. The encoded protein is CASRIGGGPYQAYEQYF.

The chain combines TRBV2 with TRBJ2-2; D is undetermined. The CDR3 is 14 residues long. V lost 8 bases and J lost 3, with 13 bases in between. The germline V gene encodes CDR1 SNHLY and CDR2 FYNNEI. The CDR3 loop is CASGVALYTGELFF. CDR3 DNA: TGTGCCAGCGGAGTGGCACTTTACACCGGGGAGCTGTTTTTT.

The chain carries TRBV29-1 and TRBJ1-2; 9 bases map to TRBD1. This CDR3 comprises 13 residues. The germline gives CDR1 SQVTM, CDR2 ANQGSEA. The trim removed 6 bases at V and 3 bases at J, leaving 5 bases unmatched. CDR3 region: CSVVGQGDYGYTF. DNA of the CDR3: TGCAGCGTGGTGGGACAGGGAGACTATGGCTACACCTTC.

V usage is TRBV6-5 and J usage is TRBJ1-4, with TRBD1 matching 7 bases. Germline-derived CDR1 and CDR2 are MNHEY and SVGAGI. The V and J ends lost 8 bases and 4 bases, in that order; junction bases with no gene match: 10. CDR3 length equals 15 residues. In DNA form, the CDR3 reads TGTGCCAGCTGCGAGACAGGGACGTATAATGAAAAACTGTTTTTT. This encodes CASCETGTYNEKLFF.

The CDR3 loop is CASSLIIPGKNEQFF. CDR3 coding DNA: TGTGCCAGCAGCTTAATTATTCCCGGGAAGAATGAGCAGTTCTTC. The chain has TRBV7-6 and TRBJ2-1, with D possibly TRBD2 on 5 matching bases. CDR1 and CDR2 from the germline V gene are SGHVS and FNYEAQ. This CDR3 is built from 15 residues. V dropped 2 bases and J dropped 7 bases, with 15 bases sitting between them. The full variable domain, completed using reference TRBV7-6 and TRBJ2-1, is GAGVSQSPRYKVTKRGQDVALRCDPISGHVSLYWYRQALGQGPEFLTYFNYEAQQDKSGLPNDRFSAERPEGSISTLTIQRTEQRDSAMYRCASSLIIPGKNEQFFGPGTRLTVL.

The J gene is TRBJ1-3, the V gene TRBV10-3, with 7 bases fitting TRBD1. This CDR3 contains 13 residues. Germline CDR1 is ENHRY and CDR2 is SYGVKD. V shed 11 bases and J 0 bases; nucleotides not matched to a gene: 4. Here the CDR3 reads CAATGDSGNTIYF. The CDR3 nucleotides read TGTGCCGCCACAGGGGACTCTGGAAACACCATATATTTT.

The V gene is TRBV11-2, the J gene TRBJ1-1; 9 bases line up with TRBD1. CDR1 and CDR2 (germline): SGHAT, FQNNGV. The CDR3 runs to 15 residues. J lost 1 base, V lost 5 bases, and 5 bases had no gene match. CDR3 DNA sequence: TGTGCCAGCAGCGGTCACAGGGGGCGGAACACTGAAGCTTTCTTT. It yields the protein CASSGHRGRNTEAFF.

V and J are TRBV19 and TRBJ1-1, with 7 bases lining up with TRBD1. The CDR3 is 16 residues long. Germline V gene sequence: CDR1 LNHDA, CDR2 SQIVND (reference sequence). The J segment lost 1 base and the V segment lost 1 base, leaving 6 bases of the junction unmatched. The CDR3 here is CASSIVTGAANTEAFF. In nucleotides, the CDR3 is TGTGCCAGTAGTATAGTCACAGGGGCTGCGAACACTGAAGCTTTCTTT.

V and J are TRBV19 and TRBJ2-2, with D perhaps matching TRBD1 (5 bases). Per the germline V gene, CDR1 is LNHDA and CDR2 is SQIVND (reference sequence). The CDR3 consists of 16 residues. Deletions cut 3 bases from V and 1 base from J, with 12 bases between. This chain's CDR3 is CASSIHRQLNTGELFF. CDR3 sequence (DNA): TGTGCCAGTAGTATTCACAGGCAGTTGAACACCGGGGAGCTGTTTTTT.

This clone was seen a single time. The chain recombines TRBV7-9 with TRBJ2-3; maybe TRBD2 (5 bases). V lost 2 bases and J 2 bases, leaving 14 bases between the germline ends. The CDR3 sequence is 16 residues long. In germline, CDR1 is SEHNR, CDR2 FQNEAQ (reference sequence). The chain's CDR3 is CASSLLGTRATDTQYF. DNA of the CDR3: TGTGCCAGCAGCTTATTGGGTACGAGGGCCACAGATACGCAGTATTTT.

V usage is TRBV19 and J usage is TRBJ1-6; 7 bases are shared with TRBD1. Germline V gene data show CDR1 as LNHDA and CDR2 as SQIVND (reference sequence). The CDR3 has 15 amino acids. V lost 1 base and J lost 8; bases outside the gene matches: 5. The CDR3 DNA reads TGTGCCAGTAGTATAGGGACAGGTAAAGATTCACCCCTCCACTTT. Its translation: CASSIGTGKDSPLHF.

The chain recombines TRBV29-1 with TRBJ2-1, with no clear D. The CDR3 runs to 15 residues. Germline V gene sequence: CDR1 SQVTM, CDR2 ANQGSEA. Between the trimmed V and J ends, which lost 6 bases and 0 bases, there was a span of 15 bases. The CDR3 loop is CSVEIFRSSYNEQFF. DNA of the CDR3: TGCAGCGTCGAAATTTTTAGGAGCTCCTACAATGAGCAGTTCTTC.

The chain links TRBV28 to TRBJ2-7, with a weak D call TRBD1 (6 bases). Trimming shortened V by 6 bases and J by 0 bases, and 12 bases separated the two germline ends. The CDR3 sequence is 14 residues long. CDR1 and CDR2 (germline): MDHEN, SYDVKM. This chain's CDR3 is CASSHTTGSYEQYF. The DNA of the CDR3 is TGTGCCAGCAGCCATACGACAGGCTCCTACGAGCAGTACTTC.

CDR3 bases: TGCGCCAGCAGCGCCGGGGGAGGGGCTGAAGCTTTCTTT. Translated, it gives CASSAGGGAEAFF. The chain carries TRBV5-1 and TRBJ1-1, with a tentative D call TRBD1 (5 bases). V was trimmed by 4 bases and J by 6 bases, leaving 13 bases between them. The germline CDR1 and CDR2 sequences are SGHRS and YFSETQ. The CDR3 is made up of 13 amino acids.

This clone was seen a few times. The chain carries TRBV11-2 and TRBJ2-7, with 9 bases identical to TRBD1. There are 15 residues in the CDR3. After removal of 5 bases from V and 4 bases from J, the junction contained 9 bases not matched to a gene. Germline CDR1 is SGHAT and CDR2 is FQNNGV. DNA for the CDR3: TGTGCCAGCAGCAAGATGAACAGGGGGCCTTACGAGCAGTACTTC. The encoded protein is CASSKMNRGPYEQYF.

There are a few counts of this clone. This chain joins TRBV27 and TRBJ2-7, with 10 bases lining up with TRBD2. Germline V gene lookup returns CDR1 MNHEY and CDR2 SMNVEV (reference sequence). This CDR3 region has 14 residues. The V segment lost 6 bases and the J segment 7 bases; nucleotides outside the gene matches: 9. Here the CDR3 reads CASRRAGGPGEQYF. The CDR3 nucleotides are TGTGCCAGCAGGAGAGCGGGAGGGCCGGGGGAGCAGTACTTC.

This sequence joins TRBV6-6 and TRBJ1-1; D remains ambiguous. The CDR3 covers 15 residues. Germline V CDR1 and CDR2: MNHNY, SVGAGI (reference sequence). V shed 2 bases and J shed 0 bases, with 10 bases lying between them. The CDR3 DNA follows: TGTGCCAGCAGTTACGCCCCACGGGTGAACACTGAAGCTTTCTTT. It translates to CASSYAPRVNTEAFF.

A remark on this clone: At one end, the junction sequence differs from germline, possibly due to a read error. The sample carries other DNA sequences with the same CDR3. The rearrangement links TRBV4-3 to TRBJ1-4, with TRBD1 matching 11 bases. The CDR3 runs to 18 residues. CDR1 is LGHNA and CDR2 is YSLEER in the germline V gene. CDR3 in amino acids: CASSQNPGTGGGNEKLFF. The CDR3, as DNA: TGCGCCAGTAGCCAAAATCCCGGGACAGGGGGTGGTAATGAAAAACTGTTTTTT.

To note about this clone: At one boundary the junction diverges from the germline segment, which might be a read error. The chain is built from TRBV15 and TRBJ1-1; tentative D call: TRBD1 (5 bases). From germline, CDR1 is LNHNV and CDR2 YYDKDF (reference sequence). The CDR3 has 14 residues. CDR3 DNA: TGTGCCACCAGCGGAGAAGGGGAGGGATGTGAGGCTTTCTTT. Its translation is CATSGEGEGCEAFF.

This chain connects TRBV7-2 to TRBJ2-3; 12 bases fit TRBD2. The CDR3 has 18 residues. Looked up from germline, CDR1 is SGHTA and CDR2 is FQGNSA. V shed 5 bases, J shed 0 bases, and the junction held 9 bases outside the gene matches. CDR3 DNA sequence: TGTGCCAGCAGCACACCGGGACTAGCGGGCTCTAGCACAGATACGCAGTATTTT. This encodes CASSTPGLAGSSTDTQYF.

The chain joins TRBV6-1 to TRBJ2-7; D uncertain. This CDR3 comprises 15 residues. V gave up 2 bases and J gave up 2 bases, with 13 bases separating them. From germline, CDR1 is MNHNS and CDR2 SASEGT. CDR3 in amino acids: CASSEMAEYTYEQYV. In DNA form, the CDR3 reads TGTGCCAGCAGTGAAATGGCGGAGTATACCTACGAGCAGTACGTC.

This clone appeared a few times. The CDR3 is CASGPGLAGVEQYF. CDR3 nucleotides: TGCGCCAGCGGGCCGGGACTAGCGGGAGTCGAGCAGTACTTC. The rearrangement uses TRBV5-1 and TRBJ2-7; 14 positions agree with TRBD2. Germline assignment: CDR1 SGHRS and CDR2 YFSETQ. The V segment lost 7 bases and the J segment 6 bases; nucleotides outside the gene matches: 6. The CDR3 length is 14 residues. Full variable domain (missing parts from reference TRBV5-1 and TRBJ2-7): KAGVTQTPRYLIKTRGQQVTLSCSPISGHRSVSWYQQTPGQGLQFLFEYFSETQRNKGNFPGRFSGRQFSNSRSEMNVSTLELGDSALYLCASGPGLAGVEQYFGPGTRLTVT.

V is TRBV6-5 and J is TRBJ1-1, with D perhaps TRBD1 (5 bases). V was clipped by 7 bases and J by 2 bases, with 17 bases between them. Germline V gene data show CDR1 as MNHEY and CDR2 as SVGAGI. CDR3 length equals 15 residues. CDR3 region: CASTRTRGGNTEAFF. CDR3 sequence (DNA): TGTGCCAGCACCCGCACGCGGGGGGGTAACACTGAAGCTTTCTTT.

The chain is built from TRBV18 and TRBJ2-1; 12 bases map to TRBD2. The CDR3 covers 16 residues. Germline-derived CDR1 and CDR2 are KGHSH and LQKENI. Trimming cost V 8 bases and J 4 bases; bases outside gene matches: 9. CDR3 region: CASAPALAGGYNEQFF. DNA for the CDR3: TGTGCCAGCGCCCCCGCCCTAGCGGGAGGGTACAATGAGCAGTTCTTC.

The J gene is TRBJ2-1, the V gene TRBV9; D is possibly TRBD2 (5 bases). Trimming removed 0 bases from V and 3 bases from J, with 13 bases in between. Germline CDR1 SGDLS, CDR2 YYNGEE. This CDR3 contains 16 residues. In DNA form, the CDR3 reads TGTGCCAGCAGCGTAGCTGGAGGACCCTTCTACAATGAGCAGTTCTTC. This translates into CASSVAGGPFYNEQFF.

This chain uses TRBV27 with TRBJ2-7; 8 bases line up with TRBD2. Germline V gives CDR1 MNHEY, CDR2 SMNVEV (reference sequence). CDR3 length: 15 amino acids. Losses at the gene ends were 4 bases for V and 3 bases for J; bases not matched to a gene: 8. The CDR3 reads CASSSGAGEIYEQYF. The CDR3 DNA reads TGTGCCAGCAGTTCAGGAGCGGGAGAGATCTACGAGCAGTACTTC.

The chain links TRBV5-4 to TRBJ2-3, with D possibly TRBD1 on 5 matching bases. V lost 3 bases and J 4 bases, leaving 9 bases between the germline ends. Germline values: CDR1 SGHNT, CDR2 YYREEE (reference sequence). The length of the CDR3 is 13 residues. For the CDR3, the DNA is TGTGCCAGCAGCTCCCTAGGGGCAGATACGCAGTATTTT. The encoded protein is CASSSLGADTQYF.

This clone was recorded only once. This chain joins TRBV4-2 and TRBJ2-1, with 14 nucleotides matching TRBD2. The J segment lost 4 bases and the V segment lost 7 bases, leaving 9 bases of the junction unmatched. The CDR3 has 17 amino acids. Germline CDR1 is LGHNA and CDR2 is YNFKEQ. The CDR3 reads CASMGLAGERGYNEQFF. The DNA of the CDR3 is TGTGCCAGCATGGGACTAGCGGGAGAAAGGGGATACAATGAGCAGTTCTTC.

The V gene is TRBV6-6, the J gene TRBJ1-6; D not certain. The length of the CDR3 is 14 residues. V gave up 1 base and J gave up 10 bases, with 11 bases separating them. Per germline, CDR1 MNHNY and CDR2 SVGAGI (reference sequence). CDR3 sequence reads: CASSYYLTGSPLHF. The CDR3, as DNA: TGTGCCAGCAGTTACTACCTTACGGGGTCACCCCTCCACTTT.

The chain employs TRBV4-1 and TRBJ2-7; tentative D call: TRBD2 (5 bases). This CDR3 comprises 15 residues. Germline V CDR1 and CDR2: MGHRA, YSYEKL. Trimming stripped 0 bases from V and 5 bases from J, with 14 bases between. CDR3 DNA sequence: TGCGCCAGCAGCCAAGATCTGGGAGTTAGCGACGAGCAGTACTTC. Protein product: CASSQDLGVSDEQYF.